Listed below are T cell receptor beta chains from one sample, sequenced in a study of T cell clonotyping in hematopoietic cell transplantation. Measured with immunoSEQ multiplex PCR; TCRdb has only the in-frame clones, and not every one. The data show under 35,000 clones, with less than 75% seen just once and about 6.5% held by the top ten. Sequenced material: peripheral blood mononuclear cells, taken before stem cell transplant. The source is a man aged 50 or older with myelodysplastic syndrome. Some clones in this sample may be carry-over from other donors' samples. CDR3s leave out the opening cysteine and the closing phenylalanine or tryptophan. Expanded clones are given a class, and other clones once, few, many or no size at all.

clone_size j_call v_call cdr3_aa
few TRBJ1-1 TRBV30 AWSPLFEAF
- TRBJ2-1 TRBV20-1 SAIHIMSLF
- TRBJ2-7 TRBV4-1 ASSRPERDSYEQY
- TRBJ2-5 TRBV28 ASLGSTSAHQETQY
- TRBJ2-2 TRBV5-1 ASSLASTGELF
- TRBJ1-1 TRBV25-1 ASSDSPLEAF
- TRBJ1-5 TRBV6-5 ASSYSGTGGNQPQH
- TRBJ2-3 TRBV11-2 ASSSLGLGGTDTQY
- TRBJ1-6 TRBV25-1 ASREGTGLYNSPLH
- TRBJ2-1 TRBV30 AWSGLAGGPSSYNEQF
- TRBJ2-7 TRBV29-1 SVEDLTHEQY
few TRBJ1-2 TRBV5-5 ASSLEWQGAWT
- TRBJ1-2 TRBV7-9 ASSRAVGNGYT
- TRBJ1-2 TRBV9 ASSVGGSYGYT
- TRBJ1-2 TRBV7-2 ASSVGGDGTQNYGYT
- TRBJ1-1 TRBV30 AWIWWDTEAF
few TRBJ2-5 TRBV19 ASSSLAGGPWLETQY
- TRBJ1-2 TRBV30 AWSGDKYNYGYT
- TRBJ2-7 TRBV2 ASSAGTDSYEQY
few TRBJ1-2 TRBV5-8 ASSLTNYGYT
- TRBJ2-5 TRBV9 ASSTSSGRVETQY
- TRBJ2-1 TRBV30 AWSIAISYNEQF
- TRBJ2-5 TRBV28 ASSRQVETQY
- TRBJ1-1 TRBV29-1 SVGNGLNTEAF
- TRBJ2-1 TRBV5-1 ASSLPTSGAEQF
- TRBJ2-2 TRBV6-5 ASSYSNRGQAGELF
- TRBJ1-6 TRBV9 ASSVHEGQNNSPLH
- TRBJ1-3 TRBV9 ASSALSGPVDTIY
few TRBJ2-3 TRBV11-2 ASSLGIGGTSGGSDTQY
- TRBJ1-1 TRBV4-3 ASSQEGRSPF
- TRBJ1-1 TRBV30 AWSVWDSEAF
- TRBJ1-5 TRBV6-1 ASSGDRGKYQPQH
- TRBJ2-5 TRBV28 ASSSFRGTQETQY
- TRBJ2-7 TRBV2 ASRKGVGEQY
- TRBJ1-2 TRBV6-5 ASSYIRTGGGYGYT
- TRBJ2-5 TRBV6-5 ASSDWGEETQY
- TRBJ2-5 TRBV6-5 ASTHTGGRRETQY
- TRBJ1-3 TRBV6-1 ASQASSGNTIY
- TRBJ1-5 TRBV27 ASSLARSNQPQH
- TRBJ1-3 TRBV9 ASSGARASGNTIY
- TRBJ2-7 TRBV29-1 SVYTPKGGYEQY
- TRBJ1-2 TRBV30 AWSPGEGYT
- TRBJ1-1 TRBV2 ASTRTGGTEAF
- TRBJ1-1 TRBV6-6 ASSSDRYTEAF
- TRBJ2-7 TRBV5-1 ASSLGSSGGYEQY
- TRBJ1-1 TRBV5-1 ASSLSWNTEAF
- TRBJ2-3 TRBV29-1 SVGGLEADTQY
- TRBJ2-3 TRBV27 ASSLLVSGTLSTDTQY
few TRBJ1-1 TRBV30 AWSVQGNTEAF
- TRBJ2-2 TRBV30 AWRAFTGELF
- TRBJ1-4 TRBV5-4 ASSTGQGDEKLF
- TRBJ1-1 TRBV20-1 SATKNTEAF
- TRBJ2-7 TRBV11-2 ASSLDNWIAEQY